Listed below are T cell receptor beta chains from one sample, sequenced in a study of cytomegalovirus exposure and HLA in healthy donors. Assay used: immunoSEQ multiplex PCR; TCRdb lists only in-frame clones, some missing. The sample carries roughly 100,000 clones, 83% recorded once. Sequencing was performed on PBMCs. These receptor sequences come from a man between 18 and 35 years old in good health and CMV-seronegative. Each CDR3 is given with its conserved first and last residue. Fields, in order: V gene, J gene, CDR3 protein.

>TRBV11-2|TRBJ1-1
CASSLVGGRSTEAFF
>TRBV19|TRBJ2-5
CASSPRGGTQYF
>TRBV11-2|TRBJ1-3
CASSLVIRGVDTIYF
>TRBV27|TRBJ1-1
CASSLLGGNTEAFF
>TRBV14|TRBJ2-5
CASSQTRNWYQETQYF
>TRBV14|TRBJ1-2
CASSLRSVDGYTF
>TRBV14|TRBJ2-7
CASSQIRDFERGEQYF
>TRBV7-9|TRBJ2-7
CASSSLGTSGTYEQYF
>TRBV5-1|TRBJ1-2
CASSLATVNYGYTF
>TRBV2|TRBJ2-7
CASSERHAYEQYF
>TRBV19|TRBJ1-5
CASSNFNQPQHF
>TRBV27|TRBJ2-7
CASSLSGSVFYEQYF
>TRBV7-9|TRBJ2-3
CASSRPGLSTDTQYF
>TRBV7-2|TRBJ1-3
CASSLVGATSGNTIYF
>TRBV19|TRBJ1-1
CASSTPPPSRGTEAFF
>TRBV28|TRBJ2-1
CASNRGEQFF
>TRBV9|TRBJ2-2
CASSQRRGGELFF
>TRBV25-1|TRBJ1-2
CASSKALTNYGYTF
>TRBV5-1|TRBJ1-4
CASSPGDRVPNEKLFF
>TRBV7-6|TRBJ2-1
CASSLSGTSLFF
>TRBV6-1|TRBJ2-1
CASNKREGSYNEQFF
>TRBV5-1|TRBJ2-3
CASSLDGKREDTQYF
>TRBV5-1|TRBJ2-7
CASSLGAGGMGEQYF
>TRBV6-5|TRBJ2-7
CASSNRGPYEQYF
>TRBV29-1|TRBJ2-5
CSVEDKVSGVETQYF
>TRBV7-8|TRBJ2-2
CAIGGRGWTGELFF
>TRBV7-9|TRBJ2-1
CAQTSGSNEQFF
>TRBV6-6|TRBJ1-1
CASSSQDLNTEAFF
>TRBV28|TRBJ1-2
CASRSNRDGYTF
>TRBV6-1|TRBJ1-1
CASRLREMNTEAFF
>TRBV29-1|TRBJ2-2
CSVRQGGELFF
>TRBV19|TRBJ2-1
CASTTGGNEQFF
>TRBV18|TRBJ1-2
CASSSQGAFLYGYTF
>TRBV6-6|TRBJ2-3
CASSDLALGGDTQYF
>TRBV6-6|TRBJ2-1
CASRDTDAYNEQFF
>TRBV6-5|TRBJ2-2
CASSRVVSTGELFF
>TRBV2|TRBJ1-5
CASSEAVGRGHQPQHF